Following are 22 T cell receptor beta chains from one sample sequenced in a study of early T cells in non-severe SARS-CoV-2 infection. TCRdb called the 5' RACE reads again in MiXCR, with one record for every CDR3 protein. The sample holds approximately 100,000 distinct CDR3 sequences, 9.5% to 11% seen once. Sequencing was carried out using whole blood. The receptors shown here come from an adult who was a healthcare worker with PCR-confirmed SARS-CoV-2 infection or an uninfected control (not recorded which).

This clonotype was seen a few times. The chain is built from TRBV7-3 and TRBJ2-3; no firm D call. This CDR3 spans 15 amino acids. V lost 0 bases, J lost 1 base, and 8 bases lay in between. Germline loops: CDR1 SGHTA, CDR2 FQGTGA. DNA for the CDR3: TGTGCCAGCAGCTTAACTAGGGATGGCACAGATACGCAGTATTTT. It codes for CASSLTRDGTDTQYF.

The V and J genes are TRBV3-1 and TRBJ1-1; D possibly corresponds to TRBD1 (5 bases). This CDR3 contains 14 residues. From germline, CDR1 is LGHDT and CDR2 YNNKEL (reference sequence). V was cut by 4 bases and J by 4 bases, with 13 bases left in between. CDR3 DNA sequence: TGTGCCAGCAGCCGGCGGACAAGGGCCACTGAAGCTTTCTTT. Protein product: CASSRRTRATEAFF.

This clonotype was seen a few times. V and J are TRBV6-5 and TRBJ2-7; TRBD1 matches at 7 bases. The V gene end was trimmed by 0 bases and the J gene end by 2 bases; junction bases not matched to a gene: 1. The germline CDR1 and CDR2 sequences are MNHEY and SVGAGI. CDR3 length equals 14 residues. The CDR3 coding sequence is TGTGCCAGCAGTTACTCGACAGGGCCCTACGAGCAGTACTTC. Protein sequence: CASSYSTGPYEQYF.

The gene calls are TRBV5-1 and TRBJ2-7, with D possibly TRBD1 on 6 matching bases. This CDR3 has 14 residues. V shed 0 bases and J shed 3 bases, with 10 bases lying between them. The germline CDR1 and CDR2 sequences are SGHRS and YFSETQ. In DNA form, the CDR3 reads TGCGCCAGCAGCTTGGGACAGGACCTCTACGAGCAGTACTTC. Its protein is CASSLGQDLYEQYF.

This clonotype has more than one count but fewer than ten. This rearrangement joins TRBV29-1 to TRBJ1-3; the D gene is possibly TRBD1 (6 bases). V was shortened by 6 bases and J by 3 bases, with 15 bases between the two germline ends. This CDR3 comprises 14 residues. The germline CDR1 and CDR2 sequences are SQVTM and ANQGSEA. The CDR3 DNA is TGCAGCGTATTACAGGGAACCTATGGAAACACCATATATTTT. It is translated as CSVLQGTYGNTIYF.

This clonotype was counted at least ten times. The J gene is TRBJ2-3, the V gene TRBV12-3 or TRBV12-4, with D perhaps TRBD2 (6 bases). The CDR3 totals 12 residues. Trimming shortened V by 3 bases and J by 7 bases, and 8 bases separated the two germline ends. DNA for the CDR3: TGTGCCAGCAGTTTGACTAGGAATACGCAGTATTTT. Translated: CASSLTRNTQYF.

This clonotype was observed at least ten times. This rearrangement joins TRBV6-5 to TRBJ2-3; 8 bases are shared with TRBD2. Germline V lookup: CDR1 MNHEY, CDR2 SVGAGI. V shed 3 bases, J shed 6 bases, and the junction held 5 bases outside the gene matches. The CDR3 consists of 14 residues. The CDR3 loop reads CASSYRVAGDTQYF. The CDR3 nucleotides are TGTGCCAGCAGTTATCGGGTAGCGGGGGATACGCAGTATTTT.

In this sample, this clonotype turned up many times. The J gene is TRBJ1-2, the V gene TRBV20-1, with TRBD1 as a possible D gene (5 bases). Germline-derived CDR1 and CDR2 are DFQATT and SNEGSKA (reference sequence). The CDR3 has 16 amino acids. Trimming shortened V by 2 bases and J by 8 bases, and 24 bases separated the two germline ends. The DNA for the CDR3 is TGCAGTGCTAGACCCCGCCGGGGACGGAGCCTAGGGGGCTACACCTTC. Its translation: CSARPRRGRSLGGYTF.

J is TRBJ1-5 and V is TRBV4-2; D gene ambiguous. The CDR3 spans 15 residues. V was clipped by 4 bases and J by 0 bases, with 10 bases between them. Germline CDR1 and CDR2: LGHNA and YNFKEQ. CDR3 DNA: TGTGCCAGCAGCCGGACGGCCGATAGCAATCAGCCCCAGCATTTT. Residues: CASSRTADSNQPQHF.

A word on this clonotype: Since a much larger clone is just one base distant, this may be a read error. The chain has TRBV5-1 and TRBJ2-1; TRBD2 agrees at 7 bases. Germline V CDR1 and CDR2: SGHRS, YFSETQ. J gave up 2 bases and V 0 bases, and 14 bases lay outside the gene matches. The CDR3 runs 19 residues. The CDR3 nucleotides read TGCGCCAGCAGCTTGGGACTAGTGGGAGGGCCCTCGACCTACAATGAGCAGTTCTTC. Residues: CASSLGLVGGPSTYNEQFF.

This clonotype has ten or more counts. The rearrangement joins TRBV12-3 or TRBV12-4 to TRBJ1-5; maybe TRBD1 (5 bases). The CDR3 totals 13 residues. V lost 6 bases and J lost 5, with 11 bases in between. CDR3: CASRGLIDQPQHF. The CDR3 DNA is TGTGCCAGCAGGGGACTGATTGATCAGCCCCAGCATTTT.

The rearrangement joins TRBV19 to TRBJ2-1, with D uncertain. This CDR3 contains 15 residues. The V gene's germline CDR1 is LNHDA and CDR2 SQIVND (reference sequence). Trimming shortened V by 10 bases and J by 9 bases, and 25 bases separated the two germline ends. The CDR3 sequence is CATLKLGLNGGEQFF. The CDR3 coding sequence is TGTGCCACCCTGAAACTCGGCCTAAACGGCGGTGAGCAGTTCTTC. Based on the CDR3 plus reference TRBV19 and TRBJ2-1, the full variable domain is DGGITQSPKYLFRKEGQNVTLSCEQNLNHDAMYWYRQDPGQGLRLIYYSQIVNDFQKGDIAEGYSVSREKKESFPLTVTSAQKNPTAFYLCATLKLGLNGGEQFFGPGTRLTVL.

This clonotype was counted only a few times. The genes are TRBV20-1 and TRBJ2-5; D may match TRBD1 or TRBD2 (6 bases each). Looked up from germline, CDR1 is DFQATT and CDR2 is SNEGSKA (reference sequence). The CDR3 runs to 14 residues. V lost 1 base to trimming and J lost 5 bases, with 14 bases between them. The CDR3 sequence is CSARAGGRGETQYF. Written as DNA, the CDR3 is TGCAGTGCTAGAGCTGGGGGGCGCGGGGAGACCCAGTACTTC.

The sample holds many counts of this clonotype. The chain joins TRBV18 to TRBJ1-1; the D is unclear. The germline CDR1 and CDR2 sequences are KGHSH and LQKENI. The CDR3 sequence is 14 residues long. The germline V and J ends were trimmed by 4 bases and 8 bases, with 17 bases remaining between them. In nucleotides, the CDR3 is TGTGCCAGCTCACTCAAGTTTGACAAGGTGGAAGCTTTCTTT. Its protein product is CASSLKFDKVEAFF.

This clonotype was detected only a few times. The rearrangement uses TRBV7-2 and TRBJ2-3; D possibly corresponds to TRBD1 (6 bases). V lost 2 bases to trimming and J lost 3 bases, with 12 bases between them. The germline V gene has CDR1 SGHTA and CDR2 FQGNSA. This CDR3 region has 15 residues. CDR3 coding DNA: TGTGCCAGCAGCTTAAACAGGGCGCGGACAGATACGCAGTATTTT. This encodes CASSLNRARTDTQYF.

This clonotype was detected ten times or more. V is TRBV5-5 and J is TRBJ2-1, with 10 bases fitting TRBD1. The CDR3 loop spans 17 amino acids. Germline CDR1 reads SGHKS; CDR2 reads YYEKEE (reference sequence). V was pared by 4 bases and J by 4 bases, with 11 bases of the junction left unmatched. The CDR3 bases are TGTGCCAGCAGCCCCCTAGTAGGGACAGGGGCATACAATGAGCAGTTCTTC. Translating gives CASSPLVGTGAYNEQFF.

The table lists this clonotype with many counts. The rearrangement links TRBV11-2 to TRBJ2-7; TRBD2 might be the D (5 bases). V was cut by 5 bases and J by 5 bases, with 16 bases left in between. CDR1 is SGHAT, CDR2 FQNNGV, per germline. CDR3 size: 14 residues. CDR3 sequence: CASSPTARGNEQYF. The CDR3 nucleotides are TGTGCCAGCAGCCCCACCGCTCGGGGAAACGAGCAGTACTTC.

This clonotype was counted many times. V and J are TRBV28 and TRBJ1-2, with a weak D call TRBD1 (5 bases). The germline gives CDR1 MDHEN, CDR2 SYDVKM. The CDR3 length is 11 residues. CDR3 DNA sequence: TGTGCAGCGGGGGTAAACTATGGCTACACCTTC. This sequence encodes CAAGVNYGYTF.

This clonotype appeared a few times. V usage is TRBV3-1 and J usage is TRBJ1-2; TRBD1 is a possible D gene (5 bases). Germline lookup yields CDR1 LGHDT and CDR2 YNNKEL (reference sequence). V lost 3 bases and J 3 bases, leaving 14 bases between the germline ends. The CDR3 runs to 15 residues. The CDR3 coding sequence is TGTGCCAGCAGCCACGGCCGCGGGGCCGACTATGGCTACACCTTC. Protein product: CASSHGRGADYGYTF.

This chain connects TRBV19 to TRBJ2-2; TRBD2 matches at 9 bases. This CDR3 is 17 amino acids long. The trim removed 4 bases at V and 1 base at J, leaving 7 bases unmatched. From germline, CDR1 is LNHDA and CDR2 SQIVND (reference sequence). CDR3 protein: CASSSQLAGQNTGELFF. CDR3 DNA: TGTGCCAGTAGTAGTCAACTAGCGGGCCAGAACACCGGGGAGCTGTTTTTT.

The rearrangement joins TRBV5-6 to TRBJ2-2; D is perhaps TRBD2 (5 bases). Germline loops: CDR1 SGHDT, CDR2 YYEEEE. V was cut by 0 bases and J by 2 bases, with 11 bases left in between. CDR3 length equals 16 residues. The CDR3 DNA sequence: TGTGCCAGCAGCTTGGACCGGGAACCCAACACCGGGGAGCTGTTTTTT. It encodes CASSLDREPNTGELFF.

This clonotype turned up a few times. V is TRBV14 and J is TRBJ2-7; a possible D gene is TRBD1 (6 bases). CDR1 is SGHDN and CDR2 is FVKESK in the germline V gene. The germline V and J ends were trimmed by 2 bases and 7 bases, with 12 bases remaining between them. CDR3 length: 13 amino acids. The CDR3 region is CASSQYTQGEQYF. In nucleotides, the CDR3 is TGTGCCAGCAGCCAATATACCCAGGGGGAGCAGTACTTC.